The rows below give T cell receptor beta chains drawn from one sample of a study of metastatic and nonmetastatic thyroid tumors. From the PCR reads, TCRdb re-called clones with MiXCR. The table records over 20,000 clones, 10% to 15% of them present only once. Sequencing was performed on blood. The receptors stem from a female donor with papillary thyroid cancer or a benign thyroid nodule (not recorded which). Some clones in this sample may be carry-over from other donors' samples. Both conserved end residues are part of each CDR3. Fields, in order: V gene, clone size, D gene, J gene, CDR3 protein, CDR3 DNA. A D gene is named only where the DNA matches it firmly. Size is stated for part of the rows, as once, few or many counts, or as a class when the clone is expanded.

V gene: TRBV20-1
clone size: once
D gene: TRBD2
J gene: TRBJ2-2
CDR3 protein: CSAMPGLAGVVELFF
CDR3 DNA: TGCAGTGCTATGCCGGGACTAGCGGGAGTCGTGGAGCTTTTTTTT

V gene: TRBV6-1
clone size: NA
D gene: TRBD2
J gene: TRBJ2-7
CDR3 protein: CASSEESGSSYEQYF
CDR3 DNA: TGTGCCAGCAGTGAAGAGAGCGGGAGCTCCTACGAGCAGTACTTC

V gene: TRBV2
clone size: NA
D gene: TRBD2
J gene: TRBJ2-7
CDR3 protein: CASSERLAGGYEQYF
CDR3 DNA: TGTGCCAGCAGTGAAAGATTAGCGGGAGGCTACGAGCAGTACTTC

V gene: TRBV11-2
clone size: many
D gene: NA
J gene: TRBJ2-1
CDR3 protein: CASSSVWADEQFF
CDR3 DNA: TGTGCCAGCAGTTCGGTATGGGCCGATGAGCAGTTCTTC

V gene: TRBV11-2
clone size: many
D gene: NA
J gene: TRBJ1-1
CDR3 protein: CASSLAEGPEAFF
CDR3 DNA: TGTGCCAGCAGCTTAGCCGAGGGTCCTGAAGCTTTCTTT

V gene: TRBV6-1
clone size: medium-sized
D gene: TRBD1
J gene: TRBJ1-2
CDR3 protein: CASASGDSRNTF
CDR3 DNA: TGTGCCAGCGCAAGCGGGGACAGTCGAAATACCTTC

V gene: TRBV7-9
clone size: NA
D gene: TRBD2
J gene: TRBJ2-5
CDR3 protein: CASSLPSSGQETQYF
CDR3 DNA: TGTGCCAGCAGCTTACCCTCTAGCGGCCAAGAGACCCAGTACTTC

V gene: TRBV10-1
clone size: many
D gene: NA
J gene: TRBJ2-7
CDR3 protein: CASSDVNRPREQYF
CDR3 DNA: TGCGCCAGCAGTGATGTTAACAGACCTCGCGAGCAGTACTTC

V gene: TRBV7-8
clone size: NA
D gene: NA
J gene: TRBJ2-7
CDR3 protein: CASSNYEQYF
CDR3 DNA: TGTGCCAGCAGCAACTATGAGCAGTACTTC

V gene: TRBV5-1
clone size: many
D gene: NA
J gene: TRBJ2-3
CDR3 protein: CASSLGPGRVDTQYF
CDR3 DNA: TGCGCCAGCAGCTTGGGTCCGGGACGGGTTGATACGCAGTATTTT

V gene: TRBV6-6
clone size: few
D gene: NA
J gene: TRBJ1-2
CDR3 protein: CASSYGPDGYTF
CDR3 DNA: TGTGCCAGCAGTTACGGACCTGATGGCTACACCTTC

V gene: TRBV28
clone size: few
D gene: NA
J gene: TRBJ2-3
CDR3 protein: CASSFLTDTQYF
CDR3 DNA: TGTGCCAGCAGTTTCTTGACAGATACGCAGTATTTT

V gene: TRBV5-1
clone size: many
D gene: TRBD1
J gene: TRBJ2-2
CDR3 protein: CASSLGQGAGELFF
CDR3 DNA: TGCGCCAGCAGCTTAGGACAGGGGGCCGGGGAGCTGTTTTTT

V gene: TRBV6-5
clone size: medium-sized
D gene: NA
J gene: TRBJ2-3
CDR3 protein: CASSYSPEFSTDTQYF
CDR3 DNA: TGTGCCAGCAGTTACTCGCCAGAATTTAGCACAGATACGCAGTATTTT

V gene: TRBV11-2
clone size: NA
D gene: NA
J gene: TRBJ1-2
CDR3 protein: CASSLKTGVGNYGYTF
CDR3 DNA: TGTGCCAGCAGCTTAAAAACGGGGGTTGGGAACTATGGCTACACCTTC

V gene: TRBV4-1
clone size: many
D gene: TRBD1
J gene: TRBJ1-1
CDR3 protein: CASRDRTGGMDTEAFF
CDR3 DNA: TGCGCCAGCAGGGACAGGACAGGGGGTATGGACACTGAAGCTTTCTTT

V gene: TRBV7-9
clone size: many
D gene: TRBD1
J gene: TRBJ2-2
CDR3 protein: CASRGQGETGELFF
CDR3 DNA: TGTGCCAGCAGGGGACAGGGTGAAACCGGGGAGCTGTTTTTT

V gene: TRBV5-6
clone size: NA
D gene: TRBD1
J gene: TRBJ1-1
CDR3 protein: CASCTPVKRRGLWNTEAFF
CDR3 DNA: TGTGCCAGTTGTACCCCAGTAAAGCGCAGGGGGCTTTGGAACACTGAAGCTTTCTTT

V gene: TRBV6-1
clone size: medium-sized
D gene: NA
J gene: TRBJ2-1
CDR3 protein: CASSVFQGLNEQFF
CDR3 DNA: TGTGCCAGCAGTGTGTTCCAGGGCTTAAATGAGCAGTTCTTC

V gene: TRBV4-1
clone size: many
D gene: NA
J gene: TRBJ2-3
CDR3 protein: CASSQPALNTQYF
CDR3 DNA: TGCGCCAGCAGCCAACCGGCTCTGAATACGCAGTATTTT

V gene: TRBV19
clone size: NA
D gene: NA
J gene: TRBJ1-2
CDR3 protein: CASSKQEDYGYTF
CDR3 DNA: TGTGCCAGTAGTAAACAGGAGGACTATGGCTACACCTTC

V gene: TRBV6-5
clone size: many
D gene: NA
J gene: TRBJ2-1
CDR3 protein: CASSYSGRGYEQFF
CDR3 DNA: TGTGCCAGCAGTTACTCGGGCAGGGGATATGAGCAGTTCTTC

V gene: TRBV5-1
clone size: many
D gene: NA
J gene: TRBJ1-1
CDR3 protein: CASGFEMLNTEAFF
CDR3 DNA: TGCGCCAGCGGGTTTGAGATGTTGAACACTGAAGCTTTCTTT

V gene: TRBV18
clone size: many
D gene: TRBD2
J gene: TRBJ2-1
CDR3 protein: CASSYLAGVLYNEQFF
CDR3 DNA: TGTGCCAGCTCCTATCTAGCGGGGGTCCTCTACAATGAGCAGTTCTTC

V gene: TRBV7-3
clone size: many
D gene: TRBD1
J gene: TRBJ2-1
CDR3 protein: CASSLGQGSYNEQFF
CDR3 DNA: TGTGCCAGCAGCTTGGGACAGGGGTCGTACAATGAGCAGTTCTTC

V gene: TRBV20-1
clone size: many
D gene: TRBD2
J gene: TRBJ2-3
CDR3 protein: CSAPSRGTGGTQYF
CDR3 DNA: TGCAGTGCTCCTTCGCGGGGGACCGGGGGTACGCAGTATTTT

V gene: TRBV5-1
clone size: NA
D gene: NA
J gene: TRBJ2-2
CDR3 protein: CASGLPGTGELFF
CDR3 DNA: TGCGCCAGCGGCTTGCCAGGTACCGGGGAGCTGTTTTTT

V gene: TRBV7-8
clone size: NA
D gene: NA
J gene: TRBJ1-1
CDR3 protein: CASSLTPRSFTEAFF
CDR3 DNA: TGTGCCAGCAGTCTAACACCCAGGAGTTTCACTGAAGCTTTCTTT

V gene: TRBV20-1
clone size: many
D gene: NA
J gene: TRBJ2-3
CDR3 protein: CSASPSSGTDTQYF
CDR3 DNA: TGCAGTGCTAGCCCTAGCTCCGGCACAGATACGCAGTATTTT

V gene: TRBV14
clone size: many
D gene: NA
J gene: TRBJ1-5
CDR3 protein: CASSQSLRAPQHF
CDR3 DNA: TGTGCCAGCAGCCAAAGCCTCCGAGCGCCCCAGCATTTT

V gene: TRBV6-1
clone size: many
D gene: NA
J gene: TRBJ1-1
CDR3 protein: CASRHKGRGTEAFF
CDR3 DNA: TGTGCCAGCCGCCACAAGGGGCGAGGGACTGAAGCTTTCTTT

V gene: TRBV20-1
clone size: many
D gene: NA
J gene: TRBJ1-3
CDR3 protein: CSAPLGNPGANTIYF
CDR3 DNA: TGCAGTGCTCCACTGGGAAACCCCGGGGCGAACACCATATATTTT

V gene: TRBV4-2
clone size: many
D gene: NA
J gene: TRBJ2-7
CDR3 protein: CASSQDEPGSYEQYF
CDR3 DNA: TGTGCCAGCAGCCAAGATGAGCCGGGGTCCTACGAGCAGTACTTC

V gene: TRBV6-2/TRBV6-3
clone size: medium-sized
D gene: TRBD1
J gene: TRBJ1-1
CDR3 protein: CASSYRDRGRAEAFF
CDR3 DNA: TGTGCCAGCAGTTATAGGGACAGGGGGCGCGCTGAAGCTTTCTTT

V gene: TRBV28
clone size: medium-sized
D gene: NA
J gene: TRBJ2-3
CDR3 protein: CASSYPGGTDTQYF
CDR3 DNA: TGTGCCAGCAGTTACCCAGGGGGCACAGATACGCAGTATTTT

V gene: TRBV7-9
clone size: many
D gene: TRBD2
J gene: TRBJ2-7
CDR3 protein: CASSLALGGRHYEQYF
CDR3 DNA: TGTGCCAGCAGCTTAGCGTTGGGCGGGAGGCACTACGAGCAGTACTTC

V gene: TRBV11-1
clone size: few
D gene: NA
J gene: TRBJ2-5
CDR3 protein: CASSLAGVSGETQYF
CDR3 DNA: TGTGCCAGCAGCTTAGCGGGAGTAAGCGGTGAGACCCAGTACTTC